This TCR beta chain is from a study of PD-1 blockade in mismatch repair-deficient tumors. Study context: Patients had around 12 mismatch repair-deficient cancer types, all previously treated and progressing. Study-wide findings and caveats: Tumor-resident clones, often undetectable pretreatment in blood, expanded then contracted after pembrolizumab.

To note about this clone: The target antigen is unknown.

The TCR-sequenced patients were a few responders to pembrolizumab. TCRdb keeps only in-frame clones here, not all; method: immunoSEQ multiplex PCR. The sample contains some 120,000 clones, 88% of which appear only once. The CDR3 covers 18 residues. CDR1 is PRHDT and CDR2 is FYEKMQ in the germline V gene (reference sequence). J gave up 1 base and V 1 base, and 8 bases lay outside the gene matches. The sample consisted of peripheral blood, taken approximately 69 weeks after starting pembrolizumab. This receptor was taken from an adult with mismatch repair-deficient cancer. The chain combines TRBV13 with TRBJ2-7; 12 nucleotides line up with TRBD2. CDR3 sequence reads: CASSLVLAGGRGSYEQYF. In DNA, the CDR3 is TGTGCCAGCAGCTTAGTACTAGCGGGAGGTAGAGGATCCTACGAGCAGTACTTC.